This T cell receptor beta chain was recorded in a study of blood T cell repertoires in COVID-19. Background on the study: PBMCs, B-cell-depleted T cells, or T cells were the source of the cDNA or gDNA that made up the material.

Sequenced by immunoSEQ multiplex PCR; TCRdb stores in-frame clones only, minus some. The repertoire has about 260,000 clones, around 90% of them found once; the top ten carry about 3%. In terms of age and location, participants ranged from about 18 to 90 years and lived in about two dozen US areas. Trimming cost V 3 bases and J 3 bases, with 14 bases left between them. The CDR3 extends over 15 amino acids. The V gene's germline CDR1 is SNHLY and CDR2 FYNNEI. The sequence derives from a woman aged 50 to 65 who had recovered from COVID-19. This rearrangement joins TRBV2 to TRBJ1-1, with a weak D call TRBD1 (6 bases). The material sequenced was PBMCs or T cells enriched from blood (not recorded which). DNA for the CDR3: TGTGCCAGCAGTGATCCAGGGGCATGGGACACTGAAGCTTTCTTT. It encodes CASSDPGAWDTEAFF.